One T cell receptor (beta chain) is described in this entry. Its antigen is not known. This clone may be a read error of a much larger clone one base away. The CDR3 loop spans 11 amino acids. The V gene's germline CDR1 is DFQATT and CDR2 SNEGSKA (reference sequence). These data come from a study of blood T cells in healthy people across ages. The study's findings and limits: Correlation between TCR beta diversity and naive T cell percentage was strong.

There were healthy Caucasian individuals from Russia, aged 6 to 90, serving as donors. A J-beta primer mix and a sample-barcoded 5' primer were used in a second PCR of roughly 6 to 12 cycles. TCRdb re-called the 5' RACE reads through MiXCR, storing one row per CDR3 protein. The data contain 600,000 or so distinct CDR3 sequences, about 30% of them singletons. The sequenced sample was blood. J is TRBJ2-1 and V is TRBV20-1; no clear D. This clonotype was obtained from an elderly woman in good health. The CDR3 reads CSGSSYNEQLF. CDR3 bases: TGCAGCGGGTCATCCTACAATGAGCAGTTATTC.